This T cell receptor (beta chain) was observed in a study of blood T cell repertoires in COVID-19. At the level of the study: PBMCs, B-cell-depleted T cells, or T cells were the source of the cDNA or gDNA that made up the material.

Trimming left V 6 bases short and J 1 base short, with 9 bases between. This CDR3 comprises 13 residues. Germline V gene data show CDR1 as SGHDN and CDR2 as FVKESK. Under the authors' procedure: Reference gene primer amplification gave estimated nucleated cell counts. Assay: immunoSEQ multiplex PCR; the TCRdb copy retains only in-frame clones and omits some. The V and J calls and clone size were taken over from that table, and D and trimming were inferred from the DNA. The sample yields about 150,000 clones, around 76% seen once. This TCR was sampled from a man aged 55 to 70 with acute or convalescent COVID-19. Material: peripheral blood. The chain links TRBV14 to TRBJ1-1; D is unresolved. DNA for the CDR3: TGTGCCAGCAGAGGCGGCCCGAACACTGAAGCTTTCTTT. Protein sequence: CASRGGPNTEAFF.